These 7 T cell receptor beta chains were all obtained from the same sample, sequenced in a study of shared clonotypes between healthy human individuals. Data came from immunoSEQ multiplex PCR; TCRdb stores just in-frame clones and leaves some out. There are under 850,000 clones in the sample; roughly 72% occur only once, and approximately 1.7% lies in the top ten. Sequencing was done on a sample of memory CD4+ T cells sorted from blood. The subset: CD45RA-negative fraction. The receptors derive from a woman in her twenties or thirties in good health.

This clone was seen more than once but under ten times. The chain combines TRBV15 with TRBJ2-7; TRBD1 aligns across 11 bases. CDR3 size: 14 residues. V was clipped by 3 bases and J by 6 bases; unmatched bases: 4. Germline loops: CDR1 LNHNV, CDR2 YYDKDF (reference sequence). Here the CDR3 DNA reads TGTGCCACCAGCAGGGACAGGGGGCAGTTCGAGCAGTACTTC. The encoded protein is CATSRDRGQFEQYF.

The gene calls are TRBV7-9 and TRBJ1-2; 8 bases fit TRBD1. This CDR3 has 15 residues. Germline assignment: CDR1 SEHNR and CDR2 FQNEAQ (reference sequence). With 2 bases clipped from V and 2 bases from J, the junction kept 4 bases outside the gene matches. The CDR3 loop reads CASSLFSGGNYGYTF. The CDR3, as DNA: TGTGCCAGCAGCTTATTTTCAGGGGGCAACTATGGCTACACCTTC.

The chain joins TRBV5-1 to TRBJ2-7; the D gene is possibly TRBD1 (6 bases). Trimming pared 3 bases from V and 5 bases from J, leaving 15 bases between. CDR3 length: 14 amino acids. Germline V lookup: CDR1 SGHRS, CDR2 YFSETQ. CDR3 sequence: CASSYPQGTHEQYF. As DNA, the CDR3 is TGCGCCAGCAGCTATCCTCAGGGGACCCACGAGCAGTACTTC.

A word on this clone: The same CDR3 is also encoded by other DNA sequences in this sample. The chain carries TRBV28 and TRBJ2-3, with 9 bases matching TRBD2. Germline V gene data show CDR1 as MDHEN and CDR2 as SYDVKM. This CDR3 contains 15 residues. The trim removed 5 bases at V and 2 bases at J, leaving 5 bases unmatched. CDR3 amino acids: CASSRTSDHTDTQYF. DNA for the CDR3: TGTGCCAGCAGTCGGACTAGCGATCACACAGATACGCAGTATTTT. The variable domain in full, completed from reference TRBV28 and TRBJ2-3, reads DVKVTQSSRYLVKRTGEKVFLECVQDMDHENMFWYRQDPGLGLRLIYFSYDVKMKEKGDIPEGYSVSREKKERFSLILESASTNQTSMYLCASSRTSDHTDTQYFGPGTRLTVL.

The rearrangement links TRBV7-3 to TRBJ2-3; 9 bases agree with TRBD1. J lost 3 bases, V lost 2 bases, and 3 bases had no gene match. The CDR3 consists of 15 residues. Germline V gene sequence: CDR1 SGHTA, CDR2 FQGTGA. The CDR3 reads CASSLEGTGTDTQYF. CDR3 in DNA: TGTGCCAGCAGCTTAGAGGGGACAGGGACAGATACGCAGTATTTT.

This chain uses TRBV6-5 with TRBJ1-1; weak D call: TRBD1 (5 bases). Trimming removed 0 bases at V and 4 bases at J, with 15 bases between. The CDR3 sequence is 16 residues long. Germline V gene sequence: CDR1 MNHEY, CDR2 SVGAGI. The CDR3 spells CASSYSPGKGSTEAFF. The CDR3, as DNA: TGTGCCAGCAGTTACTCCCCCGGGAAGGGGAGCACTGAAGCTTTCTTT.

The chain combines TRBV11-2 with TRBJ1-6, with D tentatively TRBD1 (6 bases). Trimming took off 1 base at V and 10 bases at J, with 11 bases between the two ends. This CDR3 region has 14 residues. CDR1 and CDR2 (germline): SGHAT, FQNNGV. Here the CDR3 DNA reads TGTGCCAGCAGCTTAGCAGGGGTGGACTCACCCCTCCACTTT. This sequence encodes CASSLAGVDSPLHF.